This TCR beta chain was captured in a study of radiation and T cells in renal cell carcinoma. General study points: No pretreatment tumor biopsies were available for baseline clonotypes. Top tumor clonotypes rose in blood 2 weeks post-radiation, then contracted.

Regarding this clone: As yet, its antigen is unknown.

Stated time point: baseline pretreatment blood. Treatment specified: 15 Gy SBRT to primary tumor, nephrectomy 4 weeks later. After SBRT, blood was collected at 2 and 4 weeks, plus baseline. Some clones are missing from TCRdb's copy, which holds only in-frame ones; the method was immunoSEQ multiplex PCR. The sample consists of more than 75,000 clones, about 79% of them appearing once. This sequence was found in a man in his 60s with renal cell carcinoma. Sequenced material: blood, taken from a patient whose treatment included radiotherapy and nephrectomy.

Written as DNA, the CDR3 is TGTGCCAGCAGCTCCACTACAGGGGGCTCCGGCTACACCTTC. Amino acid sequence: CASSSTTGGSGYTF. The rearrangement links TRBV7-6 to TRBJ1-2; 9 bases align to TRBD1. CDR1 and CDR2 from the germline V gene are SGHVS and FNYEAQ. CDR3 size: 14 residues. V shed 4 bases, J shed 8 bases, and the junction held 8 bases outside the gene matches.